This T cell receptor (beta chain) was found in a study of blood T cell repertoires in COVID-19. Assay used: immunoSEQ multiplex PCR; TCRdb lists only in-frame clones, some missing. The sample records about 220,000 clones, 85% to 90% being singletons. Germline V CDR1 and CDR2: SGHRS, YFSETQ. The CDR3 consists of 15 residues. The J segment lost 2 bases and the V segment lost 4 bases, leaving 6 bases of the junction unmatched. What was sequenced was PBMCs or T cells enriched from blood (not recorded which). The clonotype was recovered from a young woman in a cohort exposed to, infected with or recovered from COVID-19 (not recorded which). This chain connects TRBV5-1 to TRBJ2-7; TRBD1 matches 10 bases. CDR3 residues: CASSLDRGRTYEQYF. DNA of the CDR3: TGCGCCAGCAGCCTCGACAGGGGGCGAACCTACGAGCAGTACTTC.